One sample yielded the 26 T cell receptor beta chains listed below, sequenced in a study of CD8+ T cells in alopecia areata. Once RNA had been extracted, it was reverse transcribed into cDNA to act as the sequencing template. Here immunoSEQ multiplex PCR was the method, and the copy in TCRdb shows in-frame clones only, minus some. Of about 150,000 clones in the sample, 45% to 60% were seen once. Sequences were obtained from CD4+ T cells sorted from blood. These receptor sequences come from a human donor with alopecia areata.

The chain carries TRBV5-4 and TRBJ2-7; possibly TRBD1 or TRBD2 for D (5 bases each). The CDR3 sequence is 14 residues long. CDR1 and CDR2 from the germline V gene are SGHNT and YYREEE (reference sequence). Between the trimmed V and J ends, which lost 2 bases and 5 bases, there was a span of 14 bases. The CDR3 spells CASSLVRGDHEQYF. In DNA, the CDR3 is TGTGCCAGCAGCTTAGTTCGAGGGGATCACGAGCAGTACTTC.

V is TRBV9 and J is TRBJ1-5; no reliable D call. Germline-derived CDR1 and CDR2 are SGDLS and YYNGEE. The CDR3 totals 15 residues. V shed 0 bases and J shed 0 bases, with 7 bases lying between them. CDR3 nucleotide sequence: TGTGCCAGCAGCGTAGGACCATATAGCAATCAGCCCCAGCATTTT. Its protein is CASSVGPYSNQPQHF.

The chain combines TRBV27 with TRBJ1-5, with D possibly TRBD1 on 5 matching bases. V gave up 5 bases and J gave up 7 bases, with 12 bases separating them. This CDR3 is 13 amino acids long. Germline loops: CDR1 MNHEY, CDR2 SMNVEV (reference sequence). The CDR3 reads CASSGSGRQPQHF. As DNA, the CDR3 is TGTGCCAGCAGTGGATCAGGGCGGCAGCCCCAGCATTTT.

The chain employs TRBV29-1 and TRBJ2-1; 8 positions agree with TRBD2. Trimming took 7 bases from V and 2 from J; bases not matched to a gene: 13. Germline CDR1 is SQVTM and CDR2 is ANQGSEA. This CDR3 has 16 amino acids. The CDR3: CSAPHQEAGAYNEQFF. The DNA for the CDR3 is TGCAGCGCTCCCCACCAAGAAGCGGGGGCCTACAATGAGCAGTTCTTC.

This rearrangement joins TRBV5-4 to TRBJ2-2; TRBD2 is a possible D gene (5 bases). Trimming removed 2 bases at V and 5 bases at J, with 13 bases between. This CDR3 contains 15 residues. The germline CDR1 and CDR2 sequences are SGHNT and YYREEE (reference sequence). The CDR3 coding sequence is TGTGCCAGCAGCTTCTATCGGGGAAATACCGGGGAGCTGTTTTTT. Residues: CASSFYRGNTGELFF.

This clone was counted between two and nine times. The CDR3 is CSVEGVTADTQYF. The CDR3 bases are TGCAGCGTTGAAGGGGTCACGGCAGATACGCAGTATTTT. The chain links TRBV29-1 to TRBJ2-3; the D is unclear. Germline loops: CDR1 SQVTM, CDR2 ANQGSEA. Trimming cost V 1 base and J 4 bases, with 9 bases left between them. This CDR3 has 13 residues.

The V call is TRBV6-5, the J call TRBJ2-7; no reliable D call. The germline gives CDR1 MNHEY, CDR2 SVGAGI. The germline V and J ends were trimmed by 4 bases and 2 bases, with 3 bases remaining between them. This CDR3 comprises 11 residues. CDR3 DNA: TGTGCCAGCAGTTCGGCCTACGAGCAGTACTTC. Protein sequence: CASSSAYEQYF.

The table lists this clone with a few counts. The CDR3 DNA reads TGTGCCAGCAGCAAGGGGTCCCTCCGGTGGAGCTACACCTTC. It encodes CASSKGSLRWSYTF. The V call is TRBV7-2, the J call TRBJ1-2; possible D gene TRBD1, 5 bases. The CDR3 length is 14 residues. Trimming pared 5 bases from V and 9 bases from J, leaving 19 bases between. The germline gives CDR1 SGHTA, CDR2 FQGNSA.

V and J are TRBV7-3 and TRBJ1-2; D is unresolved. V dropped 5 bases and J dropped 3 bases, with 13 bases sitting between them. The CDR3 covers 14 residues. Per germline, CDR1 SGHTA and CDR2 FQGTGA. CDR3 in amino acids: CASSPGSADYGYTF. The CDR3 DNA reads as TGTGCCAGCAGCCCGGGTTCCGCAGACTATGGCTACACCTTC.

This CDR3 is CASSSTMSAPEYF. The CDR3 DNA reads as TGTGCCAGCAGCTCCACTATGTCGGCCCCAGAGTACTTC. This sequence joins TRBV5-4 and TRBJ2-4; no clear D gene. This CDR3 comprises 13 residues. Germline-derived CDR1 and CDR2 are SGHNT and YYREEE (reference sequence). Trimming took off 3 bases at V and 14 bases at J, with 18 bases between the two ends.

V gene TRBV5-1 combines with J gene TRBJ1-1; D uncertain. Germline CDR1 reads SGHRS; CDR2 reads YFSETQ. This CDR3 spans 11 amino acids. Trimming cost V 5 bases and J 7 bases, with 9 bases left between them. For the CDR3, the DNA is TGCGCCAGCAGAACCGGGGTTGAAGCTTTCTTT. Protein sequence: CASRTGVEAFF.

This clone was detected only a few times. The V and J genes are TRBV28 and TRBJ2-1; D ambiguous. The germline V gene encodes CDR1 MDHEN and CDR2 SYDVKM. This CDR3 is built from 15 residues. Trimming removed 7 bases from V and 5 bases from J, with 18 bases in between. The CDR3 DNA reads TGTGCCAGCATATCGGGCTCAAGAATTGACAATGAGCAGTTCTTC. Amino acid sequence: CASISGSRIDNEQFF.

Ten or more counts support this clone. The chain joins TRBV7-6 to TRBJ2-7, with 7 bases that match TRBD2. Unmatched junction bases numbered 4, after V lost 1 base and J lost 7 bases. CDR1 is SGHVS and CDR2 is FNYEAQ in the germline V gene. The CDR3 has 13 residues. As DNA, the CDR3 is TGTGCCAGCAGCTTAGGAGCGGGAAGGGAGCAGTACTTC. It encodes CASSLGAGREQYF.

This chain uses TRBV29-1 with TRBJ2-2; 8 nucleotides match TRBD1. CDR3 length equals 13 residues. Per germline, CDR1 SQVTM and CDR2 ANQGSEA. J lost 7 bases, V lost 7 bases, and 8 bases had no gene match. CDR3 nucleotides: TGCAGCGGCTTCAGGGGGCAGGGCGGGGAGCTGTTTTTT. Its protein product is CSGFRGQGGELFF.

This clone was seen a handful of times. V usage is TRBV19 and J usage is TRBJ2-7; TRBD1 aligns across 9 bases. The germline V gene has CDR1 LNHDA and CDR2 SQIVND (reference sequence). CDR3 length equals 15 residues. Trimming removed 3 bases from V and 6 bases from J; junction bases left unmatched: 9. The CDR3 bases are TGTGCCAGTAGTATCCCGGGACAGGGATACGCCGAGCAGTACTTC. It translates to CASSIPGQGYAEQYF.

The gene calls are TRBV11-2 and TRBJ2-3; no clear D. CDR3 size: 15 residues. Between the trimmed V and J ends, which lost 6 bases and 1 base, there was a span of 14 bases. The germline CDR1 and CDR2 sequences are SGHAT and FQNNGV. In DNA form, the CDR3 reads TGTGCCAGCAGTTCCGCGGCGAGCGGCACAGATACGCAGTATTTT. Encoded protein: CASSSAASGTDTQYF.

The rearrangement uses TRBV9 and TRBJ2-7; D is unclear. Trimming stripped 4 bases from V and 3 bases from J, with 11 bases between. Per the germline V gene, CDR1 is SGDLS and CDR2 is YYNGEE. The CDR3 is 13 amino acids. The CDR3 is CASSPSADYEQYF. CDR3 coding DNA: TGTGCCAGCAGCCCGAGCGCGGACTACGAGCAGTACTTC.

The J gene is TRBJ2-3, the V gene TRBV29-1; 7 positions match TRBD2. This CDR3 is built from 16 residues. V dropped 0 bases and J dropped 2; count of bases not matched to a gene: 8. Germline loops: CDR1 SQVTM, CDR2 ANQGSEA. CDR3 nucleotide sequence: TGCAGCGTTGAAGACCCTCTAGCGGTCCTCACAGATACGCAGTATTTT. As protein: CSVEDPLAVLTDTQYF.

This clone was detected a few times. The chain employs TRBV7-2 and TRBJ2-1; 7 nucleotides align to TRBD2. The germline V gene has CDR1 SGHTA and CDR2 FQGNSA. V was pared by 2 bases and J by 5 bases, with 12 bases of the junction left unmatched. CDR3 length: 17 residues. CDR3 sequence reads: CASSLRLVAGANNEQFF. The CDR3 DNA is TGTGCCAGCAGCTTACGACTGGTAGCGGGTGCAAACAATGAGCAGTTCTTC.

This chain joins TRBV29-1 and TRBJ2-2; D gene unclear. V was shortened by 4 bases and J by 5 bases, with 11 bases between the two germline ends. The V gene's germline CDR1 is SQVTM and CDR2 ANQGSEA. The length of the CDR3 is 13 residues. The chain's CDR3 is CSVGLTATGELFF. In DNA form, the CDR3 reads TGCAGCGTTGGGTTAACAGCAACCGGGGAGCTGTTTTTT.

The chain links TRBV27 to TRBJ2-5; D gene uncertain. Germline lookup yields CDR1 MNHEY and CDR2 SMNVEV (reference sequence). The CDR3 runs to 12 residues. Trimming cost V 3 bases and J 5 bases, with 7 bases left between them. The CDR3 protein is CASSFFGETQYF. The CDR3 nucleotides read TGTGCCAGCAGTTTTTTCGGGGAGACCCAGTACTTC.

This chain links TRBV2 with TRBJ2-1; 10 bases are shared with TRBD1. Trimming removed 1 base from V and 13 bases from J; junction bases left unmatched: 4. Germline V gene data show CDR1 as SNHLY and CDR2 as FYNNEI. This CDR3 spans 13 amino acids. The CDR3 region has the DNA TGTGCCAGCAGTGAAGGGGGGACAGGGGCCCAGTTCTTC. Protein sequence: CASSEGGTGAQFF.

V usage is TRBV7-9 and J usage is TRBJ1-1; no reliable D call. The CDR3 covers 18 residues. The germline gives CDR1 SEHNR, CDR2 FQNEAQ (reference sequence). Trimming pared 5 bases from V and 4 bases from J, leaving 26 bases between. As DNA, the CDR3 is TGTGCCAGCAGCCACCCCGACGCCAGCCCCCGGGGTGGCACTGAAGCTTTCTTT. Translation: CASSHPDASPRGGTEAFF.

This chain links TRBV13 with TRBJ2-7, with D possibly called TRBD1 or TRBD2 (5 bases each). This CDR3 region has 14 residues. The germline gives CDR1 PRHDT, CDR2 FYEKMQ (reference sequence). V gave up 5 bases and J gave up 2 bases, with 13 bases separating them. The CDR3 DNA is TGTGCCAGCAGCAACCAGGGACGCACCTACGAGCAGTACTTC. Protein product: CASSNQGRTYEQYF.

The chain recombines TRBV2 with TRBJ1-5, with D unclear. Trimming pared 5 bases from V and 4 bases from J, leaving 6 bases between. The CDR3 loop spans 12 amino acids. Germline lookup yields CDR1 SNHLY and CDR2 FYNNEI. The CDR3 bases are TGTGCCAGCAGTCTCGCGAATCAGCCCCAGCATTTT. It specifies CASSLANQPQHF.

This clone was seen more than once but under ten times. DNA for the CDR3: TGCAGCGCCTCGACAGGGGGCTCCTACGAGCAGTACTTC. Translation gives CSASTGGSYEQYF. This chain connects TRBV29-1 to TRBJ2-7; 9 bases fit TRBD1. This CDR3 is 13 amino acids long. Unmatched junction bases numbered 4, after V lost 7 bases and J lost 0 bases. Germline V CDR1 and CDR2: SQVTM, ANQGSEA.